This note documents a single T cell receptor beta chain sequence. This sample was included in a study of blood T cells in healthy people across ages. The second PCR ran roughly 6 to 11 cycles with a sample-barcoded 5' primer and J-beta primers. TCRdb fed the 5' RACE reads into MiXCR, producing one record per CDR3 protein. Here the sample spans about 780,000 distinct CDR3 sequences, about 45% being singletons. Germline CDR1 and CDR2: MNHEY and SMNVEV (reference sequence). The CDR3 covers 11 residues. V was shortened by 6 bases and J by 4 bases, with 7 bases between the two germline ends. The chain recombines TRBV27 with TRBJ2-7; D might be TRBD2 (6 bases). The sample taken for sequencing was blood. This sequence originates from an elderly man in good health. CDR3 DNA: TGTGCCAGCAGGGGGGGTTACGAGCAGTACTTC. This gives the protein CASRGGYEQYF.